What follows are 4 T cell receptor beta chains derived from one specimen sequenced in a study of blood T cell repertoires in COVID-19. The repertoire was sequenced with immunoSEQ multiplex PCR; TCRdb's copy has only in-frame clones and lacks some. Among 300,000 to 450,000 clones listed, 88% were seen once. The material sequenced was PBMCs or T cells enriched from blood (not recorded which). The receptors derive from a woman under 30 who had recovered from COVID-19.

The V call is TRBV19, the J call TRBJ1-1; 7 nucleotides match TRBD1. V lost 5 bases, J lost 5 bases, and 5 bases stayed unmatched. In germline, CDR1 is LNHDA, CDR2 SQIVND (reference sequence). The CDR3 extends over 13 amino acids. CDR3 residues: CASSVQGVTEAFF. The CDR3 DNA is TGTGCCAGTAGTGTCCAGGGGGTTACTGAAGCTTTCTTT.

The V and J genes are TRBV3-1 (or the pseudogene TRBV3-2) and TRBJ2-5; 7 bases align to TRBD1. The germline V gene encodes CDR1 LGHDT and CDR2 YNNKEL (reference sequence). With V trimmed by 1 base and J by 7 bases, 9 bases remained unmatched. The CDR3 has 15 residues. The CDR3 protein is CASSQVSTGVGTQYF. In DNA, the CDR3 is TGTGCCAGCAGCCAAGTCTCCACAGGGGTCGGGACCCAGTACTTC.

V gene TRBV27 combines with J gene TRBJ2-6, with D maybe TRBD1 (5 bases). The CDR3 covers 17 residues. Looked up from germline, CDR1 is MNHEY and CDR2 is SMNVEV (reference sequence). Trimming cost V 4 bases and J 0 bases, with 13 bases left between them. The CDR3 loop reads CASSSGYINSGANVLTF. As DNA, the CDR3 is TGTGCCAGCAGTTCAGGGTACATAAACTCTGGGGCCAACGTCCTGACTTTC.

This chain connects TRBV4-1 to TRBJ2-1; 7 bases align to TRBD2. J gave up 5 bases and V 4 bases, and 8 bases lay outside the gene matches. Looked up from germline, CDR1 is MGHRA and CDR2 is YSYEKL. CDR3 length: 15 residues. CDR3 nucleotide sequence: TGCGCCAGCAGCCCCCTAGAGCTAGCGGACAATGAGCAGTTCTTC. Residues: CASSPLELADNEQFF.